What follows are 22 T cell receptor beta chains derived from one specimen sequenced in a study of T-cell reconstitution after alpha-beta-depleted transplantation in children. Construction of the TCRbeta library involved unique molecular identifiers. Via MiXCR, TCRdb re-called the PCR reads, giving one row per CDR3 protein. Of hundreds of thousands of distinct CDR3 sequences in the sample, around 14% are singletons; the top ten hold around 0.76%. Material: PBMCs, obtained before TCRalphabeta/CD19-depleted stem cell transplant. These receptors were obtained from a girl aged 2 to 10 with congenital amegakaryocytic thrombocytopenia, due to receive a stem cell transplant.

The sample holds one count of this clonotype. CDR3 nucleotide sequence: TGCAGTGCTAGGGGGGGCCGGTTCGGGGAGCTGTTTTTT. Protein sequence: CSARGGRFGELFF. The chain recombines TRBV20-1 with TRBJ2-2; D possibly matches TRBD1 or TRBD2 (6 bases each). Between the trimmed V and J ends, which lost 3 bases and 7 bases, there was a span of 12 bases. CDR1 DFQATT and CDR2 SNEGSKA come from the germline V gene (reference sequence). CDR3 size: 13 residues.

This clonotype was seen a single time. Germline is not matched at one junction end, which may reflect a read error. The chain recombines TRBV5-5 with TRBJ1-1; D not resolved. Germline lookup yields CDR1 SGHKS and CDR2 YYEKEE (reference sequence). There are 11 residues in the CDR3. As DNA, the CDR3 is TGTGCCAACAGCAGATCCACTGAAGCTTTCTTT. It is translated as CANSRSTEAFF. Full variable domain (outside the CDR3, taken from reference TRBV5-5 and TRBJ1-1): DAGVTQSPTHLIKTRGQQVTLRCSPISGHKSVSWYQQVLGQGPQFIFQYYEKEERGRGNFPDRFSARQFPNYSSELNVNALLLGDSALYLCANSRSTEAFFGQGTRLTVV.

At least ten counts were recorded for this clonotype. The CDR3, as DNA: TGCAGTGCTAGGCCTAGCGGAATCCAAACTGTCCTACGTGTCGAGCAGTACTTC. It yields the protein CSARPSGIQTVLRVEQYF. The V and J genes are TRBV20-1 and TRBJ2-7; 7 nucleotides match TRBD2. Germline CDR1 reads DFQATT; CDR2 reads SNEGSKA (reference sequence). The V and J ends lost 3 bases and 6 bases, in that order; junction bases with no gene match: 23. The length of the CDR3 is 18 residues.

This clonotype was seen more than once but under ten times. The chain uses TRBV3-1 and TRBJ2-3; the match to TRBD2 covers 9 bases. The length of the CDR3 is 16 residues. Trimming at V came to 3 bases and at J to 2 bases, leaving 6 bases not matched to a gene. CDR1 and CDR2 from the germline V gene are LGHDT and YNNKEL (reference sequence). CDR3 bases: TGTGCCAGCAGCCACTATACTAGCGGGCTCACAGATACGCAGTATTTT. Its translation: CASSHYTSGLTDTQYF.

The V and J genes are TRBV5-1 and TRBJ2-5; the match to TRBD1 covers 8 bases. V was pared by 3 bases and J by 2 bases, with 3 bases of the junction left unmatched. Germline V gives CDR1 SGHRS, CDR2 YFSETQ. The CDR3 has 14 amino acids. CDR3 nucleotides: TGCGCCAGCAGCTACGGGACAGGACAAGAGACCCAGTACTTC. Protein: CASSYGTGQETQYF.

The chain couples TRBV28 to TRBJ1-2; unclear D gene. The germline V and J ends were trimmed by 2 bases and 4 bases, with 8 bases remaining between them. The CDR3 has 13 residues. Germline values: CDR1 MDHEN, CDR2 SYDVKM. Written as DNA, the CDR3 is TGTGCCAGCAGTTTACCCGTTTCCTATGGCTACACCTTC. Translation gives CASSLPVSYGYTF.

This clonotype came up many times. CDR3 amino acids: CSARPVAGRTDTQYF. The DNA of the CDR3 is TGCAGTGCTAGACCCGTAGCGGGGCGCACAGATACGCAGTATTTT. The chain couples TRBV20-1 to TRBJ2-3, with TRBD2 identical over 8 bases. Germline V lookup: CDR1 DFQATT, CDR2 SNEGSKA (reference sequence). V was clipped by 2 bases and J by 1 base; unmatched bases: 5. CDR3 size: 15 residues.

The chain employs TRBV29-1 and TRBJ2-1; 13 nucleotides agree with TRBD2. J was trimmed by 8 bases and V by 4 bases; bases with no gene match: 5. This CDR3 is 14 amino acids long. Germline-derived CDR1 and CDR2 are SQVTM and ANQGSEA. The CDR3 bases are TGCAGCGTTGGGGGACTAGCGGGACTGGATGAGCAGTTCTTC. Protein sequence: CSVGGLAGLDEQFF.

This clonotype was detected a few times. The rearrangement links TRBV12-3 or TRBV12-4 to TRBJ1-1; 9 bases are shared with TRBD1. With 0 bases clipped from V and 1 base from J, the junction kept 9 bases outside the gene matches. This CDR3 is built from 18 residues. CDR3 nucleotide sequence: TGTGCCAGCAGTTTAGCGGCGGGGGGACAGGGAAAGAACACTGAAGCTTTCTTT. This sequence encodes CASSLAAGGQGKNTEAFF.

The chain joins TRBV29-1 to TRBJ2-1, with 9 positions matching TRBD2. V shed 3 bases, J shed 4 bases, and the junction held 7 bases outside the gene matches. The length of the CDR3 is 15 residues. CDR1 SQVTM and CDR2 ANQGSEA come from the germline V gene. The CDR3 nucleotides read TGCAGCGTTGACCCCCTAGCGGGGAAGTACAATGAGCAGTTCTTC. This codes for CSVDPLAGKYNEQFF.

The chain combines TRBV7-9 with TRBJ2-3; no reliable D call. The CDR3 runs 17 residues. CDR1 is SEHNR and CDR2 is FQNEAQ in the germline V gene (reference sequence). V was trimmed by 1 base and J by 1 base, leaving 15 bases between them. This chain's CDR3 is CASSLVAATTRTDTQYF. The DNA for the CDR3 is TGTGCCAGCAGCTTAGTGGCCGCTACGACCCGCACAGATACGCAGTATTTT.

This clonotype was recorded at least ten times. The V and J genes are TRBV15 and TRBJ2-1; D call uncertain. The CDR3 contains 12 residues. V dropped 0 bases and J dropped 9 bases, with 6 bases sitting between them. Germline lookup yields CDR1 LNHNV and CDR2 YYDKDF (reference sequence). CDR3 in DNA: TGTGCCACCAGCAGAGAAGACGGTGAGCAGTTCTTC. This translates into CATSREDGEQFF.

This clonotype came up many times. This chain links TRBV6-1 with TRBJ2-1; 8 bases are shared with TRBD2. The CDR3 contains 18 residues. The V and J ends lost 2 bases and 1 base, in that order; junction bases with no gene match: 10. Germline CDR1 reads MNHNS; CDR2 reads SASEGT. Here the CDR3 DNA reads TGTGCCAGCAGTGAAAGGGCTAGCGGGCTCTTTTCCTACAATGAGCAGTTCTTC. As protein: CASSERASGLFSYNEQFF.

Here the CDR3 reads CSARDSLSRADTQYF. CDR3 bases: TGCAGTGCTAGAGATTCCCTATCGCGGGCAGATACGCAGTATTTT. The chain combines TRBV20-1 with TRBJ2-3, with D possibly being TRBD2 (5 bases). The V and J ends lost 0 bases and 4 bases respectively, with 14 bases between them. The CDR3 is made up of 15 amino acids. Germline CDR1 and CDR2: DFQATT and SNEGSKA (reference sequence).

This clonotype was found many times. The chain employs TRBV20-1 and TRBJ2-1; TRBD1 or TRBD2 may be the D gene (5 bases each). V was shortened by 3 bases and J by 7 bases, with 19 bases between the two germline ends. The CDR3 has 15 residues. Per the germline V gene, CDR1 is DFQATT and CDR2 is SNEGSKA (reference sequence). CDR3 bases: TGCAGTGCTAGGGGGCTCGAGGGAAAGGAGAATGAGCAGTTCTTC. This translates into CSARGLEGKENEQFF.

On this clonotype: At one boundary the junction diverges from the germline segment, which might be a read error. The genes are TRBV5-1 and TRBJ1-2; tentatively, D is TRBD1 (6 bases). Germline V gene data show CDR1 as SGHRS and CDR2 as YFSETQ. The CDR3 spans 14 residues. This chain's CDR3 is CASSLVPGDYGYPF. CDR3 bases: TGCGCCAGCAGCTTGGTTCCAGGGGACTATGGCTACCCCTTC.

The chain combines TRBV3-1 with TRBJ2-3; D is unclear. From germline, CDR1 is LGHDT and CDR2 YNNKEL (reference sequence). The CDR3 extends over 14 amino acids. Trimming stripped 0 bases from V and 5 bases from J, with 9 bases between. CDR3 sequence: CASSQEGSGDTQYF. CDR3 nucleotides: TGTGCCAGCAGCCAAGAGGGGTCTGGAGATACGCAGTATTTT.

This clonotype was seen repeatedly, ten times or more. The rearrangement uses TRBV6-5 and TRBJ2-1; tentatively, D is TRBD2 (6 bases). The CDR3 is 16 residues long. V was trimmed by 0 bases and J by 4 bases, leaving 13 bases between them. CDR1 and CDR2 (germline): MNHEY, SVGAGI. The CDR3 nucleotides are TGTGCCAGCAGTTACTCTCTGGAGGGAGGATACAATGAGCAGTTCTTC. This codes for CASSYSLEGGYNEQFF.

This clonotype was observed a few times. V is TRBV11-2 and J is TRBJ1-3, with D uncertain. Germline V lookup: CDR1 SGHAT, CDR2 FQNNGV. The CDR3 is made up of 15 amino acids. Trimming removed 3 bases at V and 3 bases at J, with 12 bases between. The CDR3 protein is CASSFERLSGNTIYF. The CDR3 DNA sequence: TGTGCCAGCAGCTTCGAAAGGTTGAGTGGAAACACCATATATTTT. Using reference TRBV11-2 and TRBJ1-3 for the parts outside the CDR3, the full variable domain is EAGVAQSPRYKIIEKRQSVAFWCNPISGHATLYWYQQILGQGPKLLIQFQNNGVVDDSQLPKDRFSAERLKGVDSTLKIQPAKLEDSAVYLCASSFERLSGNTIYFGEGSWLTVV.

Ten or more counts support this clonotype. The rearrangement joins TRBV20-1 to TRBJ1-4; D is perhaps TRBD1 (5 bases). The V and J ends lost 6 bases and 10 bases respectively, with 12 bases between them. The CDR3 runs 11 residues. Germline lookup yields CDR1 DFQATT and CDR2 SNEGSKA (reference sequence). This CDR3 reads CSARRGGKLFF. DNA for the CDR3: TGCAGTGCGCGTAGGGGTGGAAAACTGTTTTTT.

In this sample, this clonotype turned up many times. The V and J genes are TRBV5-1 and TRBJ1-5, with D unresolved. Trimming shortened V by 6 bases and J by 5 bases, and 18 bases separated the two germline ends. Germline CDR1 is SGHRS and CDR2 is YFSETQ. The CDR3 is made up of 15 amino acids. CDR3 residues: CASNQFKTRDQPQHF. CDR3 DNA: TGCGCCAGCAATCAGTTCAAAACAAGGGATCAGCCCCAGCATTTT.

This clonotype has ten or more counts. The rearrangement uses TRBV10-3 and TRBJ2-7; no clear D. The CDR3 sequence is 12 residues long. The V and J ends lost 10 bases and 4 bases respectively, with 14 bases between them. Germline V gene data show CDR1 as ENHRY and CDR2 as SYGVKD. CDR3 in DNA: TGTGCCAAGCTTATCCCATCTTACGAGCAGTACTTC. Its translation is CAKLIPSYEQYF.